This TCR beta chain was captured in a study of cytomegalovirus exposure and HLA in healthy donors. Here immunoSEQ multiplex PCR was the method, and the copy in TCRdb shows in-frame clones only, minus some. The sample lists 250,000 to 350,000 clones; 70% to 90% were seen once. Losses at the gene ends were 7 bases for V and 0 bases for J; bases not matched to a gene: 5. The V gene's germline CDR1 is SNHLY and CDR2 FYNNEI. The CDR3 totals 15 residues. The sequence came from a man aged 30-40 years in good health and CMV-seronegative. V gene TRBV2 combines with J gene TRBJ2-2, with 7 bases that match TRBD1. The sample taken for sequencing was PBMCs. The CDR3 DNA sequence: TGTGCCAGCACCAGGGACAGCGCGAACACCGGGGAGCTGTTTTTT. Amino acids: CASTRDSANTGELFF.